This T cell receptor (beta chain) was found in a study of blood T cell repertoires in COVID-19. Profiled with immunoSEQ multiplex PCR; TCRdb holds only in-frame clones, not every one. The sample carries about 94,000 clones, more than 65% recorded once. This clone was seen only once. Losses at the gene ends were 5 bases for V and 7 bases for J; bases not matched to a gene: 6. The germline CDR1 and CDR2 sequences are SGHTA and FQGNSA. The CDR3 extends over 15 amino acids. The sample consisted of peripheral blood. The V and J genes are TRBV7-2 and TRBJ2-1; TRBD2 matches 12 bases. The sequence came from a man aged 55-75 years with acute or convalescent COVID-19. The CDR3 DNA reads TGTGCCAGCAGCCCGGGGACTAGCGGGTATAATGAGCAGTTCTTC. It encodes CASSPGTSGYNEQFF.